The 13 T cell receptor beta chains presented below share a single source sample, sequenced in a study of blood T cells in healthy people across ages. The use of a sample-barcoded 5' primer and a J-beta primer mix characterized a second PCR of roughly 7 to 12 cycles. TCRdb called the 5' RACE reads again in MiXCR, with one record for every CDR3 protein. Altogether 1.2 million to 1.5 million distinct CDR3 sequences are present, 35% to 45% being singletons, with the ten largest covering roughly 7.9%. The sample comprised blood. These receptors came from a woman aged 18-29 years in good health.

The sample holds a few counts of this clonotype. The CDR3 region is CASSKEANTGELFF. The CDR3 nucleotides read TGTGCCAGCAGTAAGGAGGCGAACACCGGGGAGCTGTTTTTT. V is TRBV7-7 and J is TRBJ2-2; a weak D match, TRBD2 (5 bases). CDR3 size: 14 residues. Per the germline V gene, CDR1 is SSHAT and CDR2 is FNYEAQ (reference sequence). Trimming pared 6 bases from V and 0 bases from J, leaving 8 bases between.

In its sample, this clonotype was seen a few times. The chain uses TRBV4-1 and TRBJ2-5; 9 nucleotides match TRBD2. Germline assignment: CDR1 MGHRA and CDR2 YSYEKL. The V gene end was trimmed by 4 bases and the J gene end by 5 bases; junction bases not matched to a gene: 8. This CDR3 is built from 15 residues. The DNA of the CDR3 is TGCGCCAGCAGCCCCCTGGGACTAGCTGCGGAGACCCAGTACTTC. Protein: CASSPLGLAAETQYF.

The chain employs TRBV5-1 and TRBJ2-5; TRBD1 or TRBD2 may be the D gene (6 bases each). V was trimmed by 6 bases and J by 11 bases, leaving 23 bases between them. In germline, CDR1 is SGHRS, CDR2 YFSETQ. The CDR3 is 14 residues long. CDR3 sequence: CASISDSSRGEQYF. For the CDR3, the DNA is TGCGCCAGCATTTCGGACAGCTCGCGGGGAGAGCAGTACTTC. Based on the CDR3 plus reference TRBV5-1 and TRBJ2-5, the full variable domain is KAGVTQTPRYLIKTRGQQVTLSCSPISGHRSVSWYQQTPGQGLQFLFEYFSETQRNKGNFPGRFSGRQFSNSRSEMNVSTLELGDSALYLCASISDSSRGEQYFGPGTRLLVL.

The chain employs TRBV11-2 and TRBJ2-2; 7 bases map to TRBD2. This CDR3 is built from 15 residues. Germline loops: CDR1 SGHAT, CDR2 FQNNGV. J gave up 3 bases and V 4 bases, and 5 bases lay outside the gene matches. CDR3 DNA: TGTGCCAGCAGCTCGGGACTAAGGGACACCGGGGAGCTGTTTTTT. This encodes CASSSGLRDTGELFF.

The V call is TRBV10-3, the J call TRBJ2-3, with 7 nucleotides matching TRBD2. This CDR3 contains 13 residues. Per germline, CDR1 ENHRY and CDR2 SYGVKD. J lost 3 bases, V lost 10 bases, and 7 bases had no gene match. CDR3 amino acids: CATMGGTTDTQYF. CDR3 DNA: TGTGCCACTATGGGGGGGACTACAGATACGCAGTATTTT.

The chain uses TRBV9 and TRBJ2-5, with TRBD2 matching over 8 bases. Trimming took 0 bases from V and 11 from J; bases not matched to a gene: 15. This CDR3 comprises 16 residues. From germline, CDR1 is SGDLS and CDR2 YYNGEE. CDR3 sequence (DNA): TGTGCCAGCAGCGTAGCTACCGGGACTAGTGTGTATGAGCAGTACTTC. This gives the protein CASSVATGTSVYEQYF.

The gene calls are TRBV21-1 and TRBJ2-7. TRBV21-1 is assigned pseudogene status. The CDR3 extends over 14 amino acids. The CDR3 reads CASSLFSETYEQYF. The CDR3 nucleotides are TGTGCCAGCAGCCTGTTTTCGGAGACCTACGAGCAGTACTTC.

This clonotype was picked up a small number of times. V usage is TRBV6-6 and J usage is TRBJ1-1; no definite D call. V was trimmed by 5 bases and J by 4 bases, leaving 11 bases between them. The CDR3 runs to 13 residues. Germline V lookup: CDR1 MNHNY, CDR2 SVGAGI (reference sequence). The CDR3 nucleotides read TGTGCCAGCAGTACCGGTGTACCCACTGAAGCTTTCTTT. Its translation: CASSTGVPTEAFF.

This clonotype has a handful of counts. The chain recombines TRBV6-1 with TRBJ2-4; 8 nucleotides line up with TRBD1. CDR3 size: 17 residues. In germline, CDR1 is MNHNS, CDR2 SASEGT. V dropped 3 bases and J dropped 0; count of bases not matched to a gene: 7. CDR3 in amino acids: CASSEGQVFIAKNIQYF. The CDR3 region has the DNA TGTGCCAGCAGTGAGGGACAGGTGTTCATAGCCAAAAACATTCAGTACTTC.

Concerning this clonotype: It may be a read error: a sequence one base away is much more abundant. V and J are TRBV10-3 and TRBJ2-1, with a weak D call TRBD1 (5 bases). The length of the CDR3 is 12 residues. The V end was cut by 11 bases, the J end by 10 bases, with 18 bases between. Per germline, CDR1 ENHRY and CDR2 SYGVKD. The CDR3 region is CAAAPNQGEQFF. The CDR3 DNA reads TGTGCCGCGGCACCGAATCAGGGCGAGCAGTTCTTC.

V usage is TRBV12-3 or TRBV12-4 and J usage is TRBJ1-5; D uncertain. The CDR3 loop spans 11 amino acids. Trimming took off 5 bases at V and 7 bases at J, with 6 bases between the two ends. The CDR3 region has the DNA TGTGCCAGCAGTAAAGGACAGCCCCAGCATTTT. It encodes CASSKGQPQHF.

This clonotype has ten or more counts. CDR3 loop: CASSSGSEGSNEQFF. As DNA, the CDR3 is TGTGCCAGCAGCAGCGGGAGCGAGGGGTCCAATGAGCAGTTCTTC. The genes are TRBV4-2 and TRBJ2-1; 8 nucleotides line up with TRBD2. The V and J ends lost 5 bases and 6 bases, in that order; junction bases with no gene match: 9. The germline V gene encodes CDR1 LGHNA and CDR2 YNFKEQ. The CDR3 has 15 amino acids.

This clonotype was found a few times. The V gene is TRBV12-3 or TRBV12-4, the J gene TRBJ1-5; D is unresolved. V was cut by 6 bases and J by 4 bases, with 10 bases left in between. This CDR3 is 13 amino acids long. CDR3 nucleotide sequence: TGTGCCAGCAGCTATACCTCTAATCAGCCCCAGCATTTT. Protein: CASSYTSNQPQHF.